This T cell receptor (beta chain) stems from a study of T-cell memory formation after mild COVID-19. The wider study: Largely, the TCR clusters proved donor specific.

V lost 2 bases to trimming and J lost 2 bases, with 9 bases between them. The CDR3 length is 14 residues. Per germline, CDR1 MNHEY and CDR2 SVGAGI. After 5'RACE with constant-segment primers, TCR alpha and TCR beta cDNA libraries carrying sample barcodes and UMIs were obtained. TCRdb independently ran MiXCR on the 5' RACE reads; one entry per CDR3 protein. The repertoire holds about 400,000 distinct CDR3 sequences, with about a quarter as singletons. The V gene is TRBV6-5, the J gene TRBJ1-2; D is ambiguous. The source is an adult woman who had mild COVID-19 (a few samples of this study predate the infection). Cell type and time point are not known. Sample: PBMCs or a T cell subset sorted from them (not recorded which). This CDR3 reads CASSYNGRNYGYTF. The CDR3 DNA is TGTGCCAGCAGTTACAACGGAAGAAACTATGGCTACACCTTC.